Listed below are T cell receptor beta chains from one sample, sequenced in a study of T-cell reconstitution after alpha-beta-depleted transplantation in children. TCRdb called the PCR reads again in MiXCR, with one record for every CDR3 protein. Of around 500,000 distinct CDR3 sequences listed, 23% were seen once; the top ten hold 11% to 15%. This sample comprised PBMCs, mostly from graft donor cells, obtained 360 days after TCRalphabeta/CD19-depleted stem cell transplant. All receptors come from a boy under two years old who had a stem cell transplant for acute myeloid leukemia, so the T cells may come from the graft donor. The CDR3 runs from the conserved cysteine through the conserved F or W. A D gene is named only where the DNA matches it firmly.

length: 13; V: TRBV5-1; D: .; J: TRBJ2-5; CDR3: CATSRGREETQYF
length: 12; V: TRBV2; D: .; J: TRBJ1-2; CDR3: CASSPRHYGYTF
length: 18; V: TRBV5-1; D: .; J: TRBJ2-1; CDR3: CASSLGHRQDLSYNEQFF
length: 15; V: TRBV7-9; D: TRBD1; J: TRBJ1-5; CDR3: CASRLKGQANQPQHF
length: 14; V: TRBV6-1; D: .; J: TRBJ1-1; CDR3: CASKEGGLLPEAFF
length: 15; V: TRBV18; D: .; J: TRBJ2-2; CDR3: CASSPDTRRTGELFF
length: 14; V: TRBV7-8; D: .; J: TRBJ2-1; CDR3: CASSLRGARDEQFF
length: 13; V: TRBV29-1; D: .; J: TRBJ2-1; CDR3: CSVRPLTYNEQFF
length: 16; V: TRBV6-1; D: .; J: TRBJ2-3; CDR3: CASSADRYRFTDTQYF
length: 16; V: TRBV6-5; D: .; J: TRBJ1-1; CDR3: CASSYSPSVVNTEAFF
length: 16; V: TRBV25-1; D: .; J: TRBJ1-1; CDR3: CASSGTIGGGNTEAFF